This entry features one TCR beta chain sequence. This sample was included in a study of blood T cell repertoires in COVID-19. Across the study: COVID-19 samples collected from the United States, Italy and Spain covered acute and convalescent phases. PBMCs, B-cell-depleted T cells, or T cells were the source of the cDNA or gDNA that made up the material.

The CDR3 sequence is 17 residues long. Participants came from some 26 US areas, aged about 18 to 95 years. Measured with immunoSEQ multiplex PCR; TCRdb has only the in-frame clones, and not every one. The table shows 250,000 to 300,000 clones, with 90% occurring only once. This chain uses TRBV21-1 with TRBJ2-1; the D call in the table, TRBD1, was not verified against the DNA. TRBV21-1 is marked as a pseudogene. Specimen: PBMCs or T cells enriched from blood (not recorded which). The sequence was collected from a woman aged 25 to 39 who had recovered from COVID-19. The chain's CDR3 is CASSKTLRDRGYNEQFF. The CDR3 coding sequence is TGTGCCAGCAGCAAAACCCTCCGGGACAGGGGATACAATGAGCAGTTCTTC.